The T cell receptor (beta chain) under discussion was sequenced for a study of cytomegalovirus exposure and HLA in healthy donors. Findings and caveats of the study: TRBV6-2, TRBV6-3 and some other V segments were excluded as indistinguishable. The classifier reportedly diagnosed cytomegalovirus status with high specificity and sensitivity. Researchers reported in a later analysis that a missense DCLRE1C variant was tied to TCR beta V- and J-gene trimming. CMV serostatus stood as the only immune exposure information on hand.

CDR1 is SGHRS and CDR2 is YFSETQ in the germline V gene. The CDR3 has 15 amino acids. V was pared by 1 base and J by 5 bases, with 6 bases of the junction left unmatched. In the PCR, 60 Vbeta and 13 Jbeta primers were used. TCRdb's copy holds only in-frame clones and misses some; the assay was immunoSEQ multiplex PCR. Of about 140,000 clones listed, about 78% are singletons. Remarks on this clone: Its antigen is unidentified.

This clonotype originated in a male donor in good health and CMV-seronegative. The J gene is TRBJ2-1, the V gene TRBV5-1; 7 nucleotides agree with TRBD1. What was sequenced was PBMCs. The CDR3 DNA is TGCGCCAGCAGCTTGAACAGGGGTTCCCACAATGAGCAGTTCTTC. It translates to CASSLNRGSHNEQFF.